This entry lists 19 T cell receptor beta chains sequenced from one sample in a study of blood T cell repertoires in COVID-19. Using immunoSEQ multiplex PCR, the repertoire was profiled, and TCRdb retains in-frame clones only, with some absent. The sample lists 140,000 to 150,000 clones; about four fifths were seen once. Sequenced material: peripheral blood. All receptors come from a human donor with acute or convalescent COVID-19. The donor label of this sample is uncertain.

The V call is TRBV7-3, the J call TRBJ1-2; 8 bases align to TRBD1. Germline loops: CDR1 SGHTA, CDR2 FQGTGA. The trim removed 3 bases at V and 6 bases at J, leaving 6 bases unmatched. This CDR3 is 14 amino acids long. The chain's CDR3 is CASSFRGQGNGYTF. DNA for the CDR3: TGTGCCAGCAGCTTTAGAGGACAGGGTAATGGCTACACCTTC.

The chain recombines TRBV5-4 with TRBJ1-2, with D unresolved. Germline CDR1 is SGHNT and CDR2 is YYREEE (reference sequence). The V end was cut by 0 bases, the J end by 1 base, with 4 bases between. The CDR3 spans 13 residues. The CDR3 loop reads CASSLGHNYGYTF. The CDR3 bases are TGTGCCAGCAGCTTGGGACATAACTATGGCTACACCTTC. Based on the CDR3 plus reference TRBV5-4 and TRBJ1-2, the full variable domain is ETGVTQSPTHLIKTRGQQVTLRCSSQSGHNTVSWYQQALGQGPQFIFQYYREEENGRGNFPPRFSGLQFPNYSSELNVNALELDDSALYLCASSLGHNYGYTFGSGTRLTVV.

The gene calls are TRBV29-1 and TRBJ2-5, with a tentative D call TRBD1 (5 bases). The germline V and J ends were trimmed by 3 bases and 7 bases, with 15 bases remaining between them. In germline, CDR1 is SQVTM, CDR2 ANQGSEA. The CDR3 is made up of 13 amino acids. The CDR3 nucleotides read TGCAGCGTTGATGGGCAGGGATCTGGGACCCAGTACTTC. The encoded protein is CSVDGQGSGTQYF.

The CDR3 DNA reads as TGTGCCAGCTCACCAGACGCAGGGGGCCTCGGCGAGCAGTACTTC. Its translation is CASSPDAGGLGEQYF. V gene TRBV18 combines with J gene TRBJ2-7; 8 bases are a match to TRBD1. The CDR3 has 15 residues. Trimming removed 2 bases from V and 6 bases from J; junction bases left unmatched: 9. The germline gives CDR1 KGHSH, CDR2 LQKENI.

The chain employs TRBV30 and TRBJ1-2; D remains ambiguous. With 0 bases removed from V and 3 bases from J, the gap between germline ends came to 14 bases. CDR3 length equals 15 residues. The germline gives CDR1 GTSNPN, CDR2 SVGIG (reference sequence). CDR3 sequence reads: CAWSVGRREDYGYTF. CDR3 DNA sequence: TGTGCCTGGAGTGTGGGTAGGAGGGAGGACTATGGCTACACCTTC.

CDR3 residues: CASSFGGPGELFF. The CDR3 DNA reads TGTGCCAGCAGTTTCGGGGGGCCCGGGGAGCTGTTTTTT. The J gene is TRBJ2-2, the V gene TRBV27, with D possibly TRBD2 on 7 matching bases. Trimming shortened V by 3 bases and J by 6 bases, and 8 bases separated the two germline ends. Germline-derived CDR1 and CDR2 are MNHEY and SMNVEV (reference sequence). The CDR3 has 13 amino acids.

CDR3 nucleotide sequence: TGTGCCATCAACGAGCGGGGGGGCTCCTACAATGAGCAGTTCTTC. It yields the protein CAINERGGSYNEQFF. The gene calls are TRBV10-3 and TRBJ2-1; 10 bases are shared with TRBD2. The V segment lost 7 bases and the J segment 0 bases; nucleotides outside the gene matches: 3. Germline assignment: CDR1 ENHRY and CDR2 SYGVKD. CDR3 length: 15 residues.

The chain recombines TRBV2 with TRBJ2-6; D not certain. The CDR3 has 17 residues. The germline V gene encodes CDR1 SNHLY and CDR2 FYNNEI. V lost 9 bases to trimming and J lost 3 bases, with 21 bases between them. The CDR3 nucleotides are TGTGCCAGTCCTCCCCCAGGTATCCGCAGTGGGGCCAACGTCCTGACTTTC. It yields the protein CASPPPGIRSGANVLTF.

This chain uses TRBV3-1 (or the pseudogene TRBV3-2) with TRBJ1-5, with D tentatively TRBD1 (6 bases). This CDR3 has 16 residues. The V end was cut by 0 bases, the J end by 7 bases, with 16 bases between. Germline values: CDR1 LGHDT, CDR2 YNNKEL (reference sequence). The CDR3 nucleotides are TGTGCCAGCAGCCAAGAGATAGGGGGGGCCGACCAGCCCCAGCATTTT. Encoded protein: CASSQEIGGADQPQHF.

The rearrangement joins TRBV5-4 to TRBJ2-7; a possible D gene is TRBD1 (5 bases). CDR3 length equals 13 residues. The V end lost 0 bases, the J end lost 12 bases, and 16 bases lay between the germline ends. Germline V gene lookup returns CDR1 SGHNT and CDR2 YYREEE (reference sequence). CDR3 coding DNA: TGTGCCAGCAGCTTGGGGGTAGGGGCCGGCGTGTACTTC. Residues: CASSLGVGAGVYF.

This sequence joins TRBV29-1 and TRBJ1-1, with a possible D match to TRBD1 (5 bases). There are 13 residues in the CDR3. The V gene's germline CDR1 is SQVTM and CDR2 ANQGSEA. The ends were cut back, 5 bases at V and 2 bases at J, with 12 bases in the middle. The CDR3 here is CSVRTGANTEAFF. CDR3 in DNA: TGCAGCGTTCGCACAGGAGCAAACACTGAAGCTTTCTTT.

The chain combines TRBV12-3 or TRBV12-4 with TRBJ1-1; D gene uncertain. This CDR3 has 12 residues. V gave up 7 bases and J gave up 2 bases, with 8 bases separating them. CDR3 region: CASTFFNTEAFF. The CDR3 DNA reads as TGTGCCAGCACCTTTTTTAACACTGAAGCTTTCTTT.

In this sample, this clone turned up a few times. The rearrangement uses TRBV2 and TRBJ1-1; possible D gene TRBD1, 5 bases. The CDR3 runs to 15 residues. V was shortened by 2 bases and J by 3 bases, with 13 bases between the two germline ends. CDR1 is SNHLY, CDR2 FYNNEI, per germline. The CDR3: CASSEWGGDHTEAFF. CDR3 DNA: TGTGCCAGCAGTGAATGGGGAGGGGACCACACTGAAGCTTTCTTT.

The chain has TRBV24-1 and TRBJ2-1, with TRBD1 matching over 9 bases. Unmatched junction bases numbered 10, after V lost 5 bases and J lost 6 bases. CDR3 length equals 16 residues. From germline, CDR1 is KGHDR and CDR2 SFDVKD. CDR3 DNA: TGTGCCACCAGTGGAGAAGGGACAGGGTTAGGCAATGAGCAGTTCTTC. This gives the protein CATSGEGTGLGNEQFF.

V is TRBV5-1 and J is TRBJ1-1; TRBD1 might be the D (6 bases). Trimming removed 3 bases at V and 5 bases at J, with 23 bases between. The CDR3 consists of 17 residues. Germline V gives CDR1 SGHRS, CDR2 YFSETQ. The chain's CDR3 is CASSWVAGGGLTTEAFF. The CDR3 DNA follows: TGCGCCAGCAGCTGGGTTGCGGGGGGCGGCCTGACGACTGAAGCTTTCTTT.

V usage is TRBV18 and J usage is TRBJ2-1, with D perhaps matching TRBD2 (6 bases). Germline CDR1 KGHSH, CDR2 LQKENI. V was clipped by 4 bases and J by 9 bases, with 13 bases between them. This CDR3 has 13 residues. The chain's CDR3 is CASSRTGGGEQFF. The CDR3, as DNA: TGTGCCAGCTCACGAACCGGGGGAGGTGAGCAGTTCTTC.

The chain joins TRBV6-5 to TRBJ1-5; 7 bases are shared with TRBD1. Germline V gene lookup returns CDR1 MNHEY and CDR2 SVGAGI. The CDR3 runs to 13 residues. V lost 8 bases to trimming and J lost 0 bases; unmatched junction nucleotides: 1. CDR3 sequence reads: CASGDSSNQPQHF. DNA of the CDR3: TGTGCCAGCGGGGACAGTAGCAATCAGCCCCAGCATTTT.

This chain uses TRBV7-8 with TRBJ2-5; perhaps TRBD1 as D (5 bases). CDR1 and CDR2 from the germline V gene are SGHVS and FQNEAQ. V was cut by 3 bases and J by 4 bases, with 9 bases left in between. This CDR3 has 13 residues. This CDR3 is CASSLGQGETQYF. The DNA of the CDR3 is TGTGCCAGCAGCTTGGGGCAGGGAGAGACCCAGTACTTC. Together with reference TRBV7-8 and TRBJ2-5, the CDR3 gives the full variable domain: GAGVSQSPRYKVAKRGQDVALRCDPISGHVSLFWYQQALGQGPEFLTYFQNEAQLDKSGLPSDRFFAERPEGSVSTLKIQRTQQEDSAVYLCASSLGQGETQYFGPGTRLLVL.

The V call is TRBV9, the J call TRBJ2-2, with unresolved D. CDR1 and CDR2 from the germline V gene are SGDLS and YYNGEE. Between the trimmed V and J ends, which lost 0 bases and 6 bases, there was a span of 6 bases. This CDR3 comprises 13 residues. The CDR3 loop reads CASSVGSPGELFF. The CDR3 nucleotides read TGTGCCAGCAGCGTAGGGAGCCCCGGGGAGCTGTTTTTT.